These 22 T cell receptor beta chains were sequenced from one sample in a study of early T cells in non-severe SARS-CoV-2 infection. Each CDR3 protein is one row after TCRdb ran MiXCR on the 5' RACE reads. The table includes roughly 51,000 distinct CDR3 sequences, 6.5% detected once. Sequenced here: whole blood, sampled at baseline. The source of these receptors is an adult who was a healthcare worker with PCR-confirmed SARS-CoV-2 infection or an uninfected control (not recorded which).

This clonotype has only a few counts. CDR3 nucleotide sequence: TGCAGCGTTAGGACACCGCTAAACCTCTACGAGCAGTACTTC. Its protein is CSVRTPLNLYEQYF. This sequence joins TRBV29-1 and TRBJ2-7; TRBD1 is a possible D gene (5 bases). Trimming removed 5 bases from V and 3 bases from J, with 17 bases in between. The germline V gene encodes CDR1 SQVTM and CDR2 ANQGSEA. The CDR3 contains 14 residues.

The chain links TRBV7-2 to TRBJ1-1, with D tentatively TRBD1 (6 bases). This CDR3 is 15 amino acids long. V was trimmed by 4 bases and J by 3 bases, leaving 15 bases between them. The germline V gene encodes CDR1 SGHTA and CDR2 FQGNSA. CDR3 sequence: CASSSNRDLHTEAFF. CDR3 nucleotides: TGTGCCAGCAGCTCAAACAGGGACCTGCACACTGAAGCTTTCTTT.

This clonotype came up many times. The V gene is TRBV11-2, the J gene TRBJ2-1; 13 bases are a match to TRBD2. This CDR3 spans 15 amino acids. The V gene end was trimmed by 3 bases and the J gene end by 9 bases; junction bases not matched to a gene: 5. Germline V CDR1 and CDR2: SGHAT, FQNNGV. The CDR3 protein is CASSFTSGGVGEQFF. CDR3 in DNA: TGTGCCAGCAGCTTCACTAGCGGGGGGGTTGGTGAGCAGTTCTTC.

A few counts support this clonotype. The V and J genes are TRBV5-4 and TRBJ2-5; weak D call: TRBD2 (5 bases). V was shortened by 2 bases and J by 3 bases, with 14 bases between the two germline ends. Germline CDR1 is SGHNT and CDR2 is YYREEE (reference sequence). The CDR3 extends over 15 amino acids. The CDR3 reads CASSFDGITEETQYF. In DNA, the CDR3 is TGTGCCAGCAGCTTCGACGGGATTACCGAAGAGACCCAGTACTTC.

The V and J genes are TRBV29-1 and TRBJ2-3, with D maybe TRBD1 (5 bases). V was clipped by 0 bases and J by 4 bases, with 11 bases between them. The CDR3 is 14 residues long. Germline CDR1 is SQVTM and CDR2 is ANQGSEA. The DNA for the CDR3 is TGCAGCGTTGAAGATCTGAAAGGGGCAGATACGCAGTATTTT. Its translation is CSVEDLKGADTQYF.

Ten or more counts support this clonotype. This chain links TRBV19 with TRBJ2-7; D is ambiguous. Germline-derived CDR1 and CDR2 are LNHDA and SQIVND (reference sequence). V lost 2 bases and J 2 bases, leaving 13 bases between the germline ends. This CDR3 spans 15 amino acids. The CDR3 DNA sequence: TGTGCCAGTAGTATAATTACGGCCGGAGCCTACGAGCAGTACTTC. Translation: CASSIITAGAYEQYF.

Worth noting for this clonotype: The junction shows a germline mismatch at one end, possibly a read error. The V and J genes are TRBV7-2 and TRBJ1-1, with TRBD1 as a possible D gene (6 bases). From germline, CDR1 is SGHTA and CDR2 FQGNSA. This CDR3 comprises 14 residues. The CDR3 reads CAGSWQGPQPEAFF. DNA of the CDR3: TGTGCCGGCAGCTGGCAGGGGCCCCAGCCTGAAGCTTTCTTT. The complete variable domain, with remaining parts taken from reference TRBV7-2 and TRBJ1-1, reads GAGVSQSPSNKVTEKGKDVELRCDPISGHTALYWYRQSLGQGLEFLIYFQGNSAPDKSGLPSDRFSAERTGGSVSTLTIQRTQQEDSAVYLCAGSWQGPQPEAFFGQGTRLTVV.

This clonotype appeared a few times. The CDR3 DNA is TGCAGTACCGGGAAGAGCGGGCCAAGGTACAATGAGCAGTTCTTC. Its protein product is CSTGKSGPRYNEQFF. The V and J genes are TRBV20-1 and TRBJ2-1, with D maybe TRBD2 (6 bases). Per germline, CDR1 DFQATT and CDR2 SNEGSKA (reference sequence). V was shortened by 8 bases and J by 4 bases, with 21 bases between the two germline ends. The CDR3 covers 15 residues.

The table lists this clonotype with a few counts. V and J are TRBV7-2 and TRBJ1-3; D call uncertain. Germline V CDR1 and CDR2: SGHTA, FQGNSA. CDR3 length: 9 residues. V was shortened by 4 bases and J by 11 bases, with 3 bases between the two germline ends. The CDR3 is CASSSAIYF. The CDR3 nucleotides read TGTGCCAGCAGCTCTGCCATATATTTT.

The genes are TRBV6-2 or TRBV6-3 and TRBJ2-7; D is possibly TRBD1 (6 bases). Trimming took 10 bases from V and 3 from J, leaving 13 bases between them. Germline loops: CDR1 MNHEY, CDR2 SVGEGT. The CDR3 spans 12 residues. DNA of the CDR3: TGTGCCACCAGGGACACCATCTACGAGCAGTACTTC. This codes for CATRDTIYEQYF.

The chain uses TRBV7-2 and TRBJ1-2; 9 nucleotides agree with TRBD1. The CDR3 is 15 residues long. Per germline, CDR1 SGHTA and CDR2 FQGNSA. Unmatched junction bases numbered 4, after V lost 4 bases and J lost 1 base. The CDR3 sequence: CASSWGQGFNYGYTF. CDR3 DNA: TGTGCCAGCAGCTGGGGACAGGGTTTTAACTATGGCTACACCTTC.

This clonotype was detected ten times or more. The rearrangement joins TRBV12-3 or TRBV12-4 to TRBJ1-2, with 8 positions matching TRBD1. V was pared by 6 bases and J by 5 bases, with 14 bases of the junction left unmatched. This CDR3 is 16 amino acids long. The CDR3 bases are TGTGCCAGCAGCCCATTTTCGGGACAGGACGCTTATGGCTACACCTTC. Translating it yields CASSPFSGQDAYGYTF.

This clonotype was picked up a small number of times. The rearrangement joins TRBV18 to TRBJ2-1; no clear D. The CDR3 contains 14 residues. Germline-derived CDR1 and CDR2 are KGHSH and LQKENI. The V end lost 3 bases, the J end lost 1 base, and 7 bases lay between the germline ends. Written as DNA, the CDR3 is TGTGCCAGCTCACCGATCGGTTCCTACAATGAGCAGTTCTTC. Translating gives CASSPIGSYNEQFF. Supplemented by reference TRBV18 and TRBJ2-1, the full variable domain reads NAGVMQNPRHLVRRRGQEARLRCSPMKGHSHVYWYRQLPEEGLKFMVYLQKENIIDESGMPKERFSAEFPKEGPSILRIQQVVRGDSAAYFCASSPIGSYNEQFFGPGTRLTVL.

V is TRBV28 and J is TRBJ2-3, with 7 nucleotides matching TRBD1. Germline V gene data show CDR1 as MDHEN and CDR2 as SYDVKM. This CDR3 is built from 15 residues. V lost 6 bases to trimming and J lost 1 base; unmatched junction nucleotides: 7. The CDR3 reads CASRRQGWGTDTQYF. In DNA form, the CDR3 reads TGTGCCAGCAGAAGACAGGGATGGGGCACAGATACGCAGTATTTT.

This clonotype was counted between two and nine times. This chain connects TRBV5-1 to TRBJ1-1; 7 nucleotides align to TRBD1. This CDR3 comprises 13 residues. Germline assignment: CDR1 SGHRS and CDR2 YFSETQ. V gave up 4 bases and J gave up 5 bases; unmatched junction bases: 5. CDR3: CASSMEGATEAFF. CDR3 nucleotide sequence: TGCGCCAGCAGCATGGAGGGGGCAACTGAAGCTTTCTTT. Full variable domain (outside the CDR3, taken from reference TRBV5-1 and TRBJ1-1): KAGVTQTPRYLIKTRGQQVTLSCSPISGHRSVSWYQQTPGQGLQFLFEYFSETQRNKGNFPGRFSGRQFSNSRSEMNVSTLELGDSALYLCASSMEGATEAFFGQGTRLTVV.

This clonotype was counted at least ten times. The V call is TRBV4-3, the J call TRBJ2-2, with D perhaps TRBD2 (5 bases). The CDR3 is 13 amino acids. V was trimmed by 8 bases and J by 1 base, leaving 8 bases between them. CDR1 and CDR2 (germline): LGHNA, YSLEER. CDR3 protein: CASQEVNTGELFF. The CDR3 DNA sequence: TGCGCCAGCCAGGAGGTGAACACCGGGGAGCTGTTTTTT.

This clonotype was seen a few times. The chain couples TRBV6-2 or TRBV6-3 to TRBJ2-5, with D possibly being TRBD1 or TRBD2 (7 bases each). This CDR3 has 16 residues. Trimming cost V 10 bases and J 0 bases, with 21 bases left between them. In germline, CDR1 is MNHEY, CDR2 SVGEGT. CDR3 DNA: TGTGCCATCCAGGGGGGGCCAACGACAAACCAAGAGACCCAGTACTTC. It codes for CAIQGGPTTNQETQYF.

The chain couples TRBV10-3 to TRBJ1-4; no definite D call. Germline V gene sequence: CDR1 ENHRY, CDR2 SYGVKD. Trimming pared 0 bases from V and 0 bases from J, leaving 8 bases between. CDR3 length: 16 residues. Here the CDR3 reads CAISESRDPTNEKLFF. In DNA, the CDR3 is TGTGCCATCAGTGAGTCTAGAGATCCAACTAATGAAAAACTGTTTTTT.

This clonotype has at least ten counts. CDR3 protein: CASSLRGQYWSYTF. The CDR3 bases are TGTGCCAGCAGTTTAAGGGGACAGTACTGGAGCTACACCTTC. The V call is TRBV12-3 or TRBV12-4, the J call TRBJ1-2; 7 bases are shared with TRBD1. V gave up 2 bases and J gave up 9 bases; unmatched junction bases: 9. This CDR3 spans 14 amino acids.

The CDR3: CSARGTGGLVSNQPQYF. In nucleotides, the CDR3 is TGCAGTGCTAGAGGGACAGGGGGCTTGGTTAGCAATCAGCCCCAGTATTTT. The gene calls are TRBV20-1 and TRBJ1-5; 11 bases fit TRBD1. The DNA matches TRBJ2-3 better at its end, which makes the J call doubtful. The CDR3 is made up of 17 amino acids. Germline V gene lookup returns CDR1 DFQATT and CDR2 SNEGSKA (reference sequence).

This CDR3 is CSARDRGEQYF. The CDR3 nucleotides are TGCAGCGCCCGGGACAGGGGCGAGCAGTACTTC. The rearrangement joins TRBV29-1 to TRBJ2-7; 10 nucleotides agree with TRBD1. Germline V gene data show CDR1 as SQVTM and CDR2 as ANQGSEA. J lost 6 bases, V lost 7 bases, and 3 bases had no gene match. The CDR3 totals 11 residues.

In its sample, this clonotype was seen many times. The chain joins TRBV7-9 to TRBJ1-1; D ambiguous. Per germline, CDR1 SEHNR and CDR2 FQNEAQ (reference sequence). There are 15 residues in the CDR3. V was cut by 4 bases and J by 4 bases, with 16 bases left in between. DNA for the CDR3: TGTGCCAGCAGCTCAATTACGGCCCGGACCACTGAAGCTTTCTTT. Residues: CASSSITARTTEAFF.